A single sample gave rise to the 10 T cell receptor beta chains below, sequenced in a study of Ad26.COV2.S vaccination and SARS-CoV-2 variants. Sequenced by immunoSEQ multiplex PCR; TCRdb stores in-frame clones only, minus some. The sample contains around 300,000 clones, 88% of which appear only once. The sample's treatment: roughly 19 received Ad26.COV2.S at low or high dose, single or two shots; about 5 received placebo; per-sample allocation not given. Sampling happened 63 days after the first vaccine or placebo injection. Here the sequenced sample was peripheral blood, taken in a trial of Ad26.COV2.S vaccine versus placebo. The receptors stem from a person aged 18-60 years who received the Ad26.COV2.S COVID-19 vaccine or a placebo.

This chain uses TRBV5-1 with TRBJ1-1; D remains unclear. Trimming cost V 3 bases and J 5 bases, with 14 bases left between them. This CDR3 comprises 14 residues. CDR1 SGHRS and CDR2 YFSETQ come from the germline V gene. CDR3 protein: CASSSTATGTEAFF. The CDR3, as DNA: TGCGCCAGCAGCTCCACGGCGACGGGTACTGAAGCTTTCTTT.

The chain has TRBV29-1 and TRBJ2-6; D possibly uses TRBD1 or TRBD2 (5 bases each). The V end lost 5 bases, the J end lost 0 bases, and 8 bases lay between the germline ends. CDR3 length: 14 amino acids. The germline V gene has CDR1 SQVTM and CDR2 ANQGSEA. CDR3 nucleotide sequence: TGCAGCGTTTCGAGGGGCTCTGGGGCCAACGTCCTGACTTTC. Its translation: CSVSRGSGANVLTF.

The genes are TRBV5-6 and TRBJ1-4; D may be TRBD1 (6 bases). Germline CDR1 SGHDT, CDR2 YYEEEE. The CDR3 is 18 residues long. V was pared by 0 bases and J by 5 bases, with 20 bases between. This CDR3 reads CASSLAGEGGEANEKLFF. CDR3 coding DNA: TGTGCCAGCAGCTTGGCTGGCGAGGGGGGCGAGGCAAATGAAAAACTGTTTTTT.

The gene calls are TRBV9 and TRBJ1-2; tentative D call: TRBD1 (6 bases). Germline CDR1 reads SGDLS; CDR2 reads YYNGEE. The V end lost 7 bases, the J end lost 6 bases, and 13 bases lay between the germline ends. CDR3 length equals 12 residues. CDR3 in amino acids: CASYRDMHGYTF. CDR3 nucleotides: TGTGCCAGCTACCGGGACATGCATGGCTACACCTTC.

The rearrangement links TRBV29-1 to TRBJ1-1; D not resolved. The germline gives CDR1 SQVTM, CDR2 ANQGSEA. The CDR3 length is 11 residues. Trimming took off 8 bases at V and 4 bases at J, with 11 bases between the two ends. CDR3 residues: CSIKVATEAFF. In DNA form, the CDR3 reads TGCAGCATCAAGGTTGCCACTGAAGCTTTCTTT.

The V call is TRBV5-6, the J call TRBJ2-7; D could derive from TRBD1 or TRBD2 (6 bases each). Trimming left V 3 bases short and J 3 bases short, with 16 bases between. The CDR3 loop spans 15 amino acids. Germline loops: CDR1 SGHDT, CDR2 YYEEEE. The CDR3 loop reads CASSWQGRGGYEQYF. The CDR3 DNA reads TGTGCCAGCAGCTGGCAGGGGCGGGGTGGCTACGAGCAGTACTTC.

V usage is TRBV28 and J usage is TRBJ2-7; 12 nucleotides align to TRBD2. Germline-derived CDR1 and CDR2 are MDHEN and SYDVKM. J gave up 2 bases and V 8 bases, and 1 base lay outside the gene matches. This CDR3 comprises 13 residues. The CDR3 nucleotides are TGTGCCAGCGGACTAGCGGGAACCTACGAGCAGTACTTC. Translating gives CASGLAGTYEQYF.

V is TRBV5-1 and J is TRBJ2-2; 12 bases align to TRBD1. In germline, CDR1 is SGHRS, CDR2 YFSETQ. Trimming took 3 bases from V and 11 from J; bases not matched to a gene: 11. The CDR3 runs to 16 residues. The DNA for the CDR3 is TGCGCCAGCAGCTCCGGGGACAGGGGGCTGAAGACCGAGCTGTTTTTT. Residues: CASSSGDRGLKTELFF.

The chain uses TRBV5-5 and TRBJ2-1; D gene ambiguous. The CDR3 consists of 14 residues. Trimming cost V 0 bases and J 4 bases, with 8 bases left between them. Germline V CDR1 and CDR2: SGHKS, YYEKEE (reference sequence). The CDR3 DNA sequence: TGTGCCAGCAGCTTGGAATCGGCATACAATGAGCAGTTCTTC. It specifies CASSLESAYNEQFF. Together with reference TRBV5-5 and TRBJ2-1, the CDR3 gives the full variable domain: DAGVTQSPTHLIKTRGQQVTLRCSPISGHKSVSWYQQVLGQGPQFIFQYYEKEERGRGNFPDRFSARQFPNYSSELNVNALLLGDSALYLCASSLESAYNEQFFGPGTRLTVL.

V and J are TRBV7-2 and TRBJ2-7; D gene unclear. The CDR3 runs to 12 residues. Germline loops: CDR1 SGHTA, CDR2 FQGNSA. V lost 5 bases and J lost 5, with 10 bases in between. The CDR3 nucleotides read TGTGCCAGCAGCCCCCCGGGTGACGAGCAGTACTTC. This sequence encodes CASSPPGDEQYF.